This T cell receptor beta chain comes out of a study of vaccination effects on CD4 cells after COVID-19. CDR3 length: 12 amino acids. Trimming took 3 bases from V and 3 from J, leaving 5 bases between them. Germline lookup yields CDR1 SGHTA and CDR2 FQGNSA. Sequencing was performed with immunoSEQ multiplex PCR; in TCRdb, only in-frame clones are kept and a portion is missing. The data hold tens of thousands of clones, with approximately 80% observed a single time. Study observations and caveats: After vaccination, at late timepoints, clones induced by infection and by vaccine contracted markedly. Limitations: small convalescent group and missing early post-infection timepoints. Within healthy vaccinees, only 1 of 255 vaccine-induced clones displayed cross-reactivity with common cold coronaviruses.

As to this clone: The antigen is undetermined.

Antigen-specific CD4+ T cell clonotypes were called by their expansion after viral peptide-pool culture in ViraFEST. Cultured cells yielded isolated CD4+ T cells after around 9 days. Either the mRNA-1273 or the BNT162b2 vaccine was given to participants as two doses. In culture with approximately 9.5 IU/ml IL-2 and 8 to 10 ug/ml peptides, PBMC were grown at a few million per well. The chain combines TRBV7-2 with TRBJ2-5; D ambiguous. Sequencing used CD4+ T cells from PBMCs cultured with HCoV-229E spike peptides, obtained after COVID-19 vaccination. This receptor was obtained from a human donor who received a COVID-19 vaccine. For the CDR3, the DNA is TGTGCCAGCAGCTTTCAGAAAGAGACCCAGTACTTC. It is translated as CASSFQKETQYF.